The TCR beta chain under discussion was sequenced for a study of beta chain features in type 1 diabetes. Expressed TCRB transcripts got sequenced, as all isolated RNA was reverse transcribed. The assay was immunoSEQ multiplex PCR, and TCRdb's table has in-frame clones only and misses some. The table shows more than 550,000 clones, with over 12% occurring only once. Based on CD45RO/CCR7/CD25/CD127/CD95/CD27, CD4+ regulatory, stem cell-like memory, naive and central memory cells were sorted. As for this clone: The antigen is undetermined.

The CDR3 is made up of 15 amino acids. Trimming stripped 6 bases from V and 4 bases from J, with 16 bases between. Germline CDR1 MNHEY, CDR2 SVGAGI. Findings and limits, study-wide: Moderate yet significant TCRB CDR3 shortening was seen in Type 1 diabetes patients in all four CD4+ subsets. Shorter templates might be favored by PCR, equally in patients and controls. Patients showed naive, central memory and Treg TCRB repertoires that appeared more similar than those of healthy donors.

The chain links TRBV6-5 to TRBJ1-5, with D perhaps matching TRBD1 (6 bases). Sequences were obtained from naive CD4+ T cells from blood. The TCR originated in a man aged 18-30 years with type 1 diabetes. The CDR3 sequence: CASSARDRINQPQHF. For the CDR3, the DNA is TGTGCCAGCAGCGCCCGAGACAGGATTAATCAGCCCCAGCATTTT.